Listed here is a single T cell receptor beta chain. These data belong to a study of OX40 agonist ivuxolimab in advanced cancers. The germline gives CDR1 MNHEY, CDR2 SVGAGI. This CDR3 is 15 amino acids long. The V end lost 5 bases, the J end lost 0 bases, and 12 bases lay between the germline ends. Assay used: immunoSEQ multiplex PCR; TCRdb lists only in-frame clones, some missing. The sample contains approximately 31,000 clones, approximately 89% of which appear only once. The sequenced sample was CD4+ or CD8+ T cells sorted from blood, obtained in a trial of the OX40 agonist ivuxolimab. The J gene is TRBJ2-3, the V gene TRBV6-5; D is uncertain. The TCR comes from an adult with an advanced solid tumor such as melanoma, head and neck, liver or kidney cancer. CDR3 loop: CASSPAGPSTDTQYF. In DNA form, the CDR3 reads TGTGCCAGCAGTCCCGCAGGACCTAGCACAGATACGCAGTATTTT.